This is a list of T cell receptor beta chains from one sample in a study of identical twins. TCRdb itself ran the 5' RACE reads through MiXCR, one entry per CDR3 protein. The sample lists 200,000 to 250,000 distinct CDR3 sequences, roughly 12% occurring once. The same sample was also used in a study of yellow fever vaccine responses in identical twins.

Material for sequencing was memory (CD45RO+) T cells sorted from blood. The source is a woman under 30 in good health. CDR3s include the opening cysteine and the closing phenylalanine or tryptophan. Clone size is stated in some rows and not others, as once, few, many or a class when expanded.

TRBJ2-4,TRBV5-1,many,CASSPRSDKNIQYF
TRBJ2-2,TRBV7-3,NA,CASSLSTTGVGELFF
TRBJ1-3,TRBV5-8,NA,CASSLGRTGNTIYF
TRBJ1-1,TRBV4-1,NA,CASSTRQDVARAFF
TRBJ2-3,TRBV5-1,few,CASRLGIPSTDTQYF
TRBJ2-5,TRBV7-3,few,CASSPRGGGEETQYF
TRBJ2-7,TRBV19,few,CASSSDGPYEQYF
TRBJ2-3,TRBV6-1,NA,CASSRTFIGAPDTQYF
TRBJ2-1,TRBV27,few,CASSKGTARSYNEQFF
TRBJ1-1,TRBV11-2,few,CASSLDRQGAFF
TRBJ1-6,TRBV27,few,CASSPGTGPLHF
TRBJ2-5,TRBV4-3,few,CASSQALAGGIQETQYF
TRBJ1-2,TRBV29-1,NA,CSVDQDYGYTF
TRBJ1-5,TRBV20-1,NA,CSARGPGNQPQHF
TRBJ2-3,TRBV12-3/TRBV12-4,NA,CASSRWEKGTDTQYF
TRBJ2-5,TRBV12-3/TRBV12-4,many,CASTQRIETQYF
TRBJ1-3,TRBV5-1,many,CASSPLPTASGNTIYF
TRBJ1-5,TRBV3-1,many,CASSPGTGGRQPQHF
TRBJ1-1,TRBV6-1,few,CASRRPGHTEAFF
TRBJ1-4,TRBV6-5,many,CASSYSVGDSEKLFF
TRBJ2-4,TRBV3-1,many,CASSPDRNIQYF
TRBJ2-7,TRBV29-1,NA,CSVPSTFYEQYF
TRBJ2-1,TRBV20-1,NA,CSAPLLVVSYNEQFF
TRBJ2-7,TRBV28,few,CASSPVIAAPYEQYF
TRBJ2-5,TRBV20-1,few,CSARPRVGRGQETQYF
TRBJ2-7,TRBV6-2/TRBV6-3,NA,CASSPQGGGNEQYF